Sequencing of this T cell receptor beta chain was carried out in a study of blood T cell repertoires in COVID-19. Study-wide context: Samples representing acute and convalescent COVID-19 were sourced from the United States, Italy and Spain.

Original methodology: Estimates of nucleated cell counts were drawn from the amplification of reference gene primers. Sequenced by immunoSEQ multiplex PCR; TCRdb stores in-frame clones only, minus some. V and J calls and clone size are as listed in that table; D and trimming were resolved from the DNA. The sample holds some 300,000 clones, almost 90% seen once. CDR1 is SGHTA and CDR2 is FQGNSA in the germline V gene. This CDR3 has 15 amino acids. The V segment lost 5 bases and the J segment 3 bases; nucleotides outside the gene matches: 5. The Seattle patients joined while their infection was active and were tracked longitudinally afterward.

The sequence came from a middle-aged woman with COVID-19, enrolled during active disease. V and J are TRBV7-2 and TRBJ1-5, with 9 bases aligning to TRBD1. Sequences were obtained from peripheral blood. Here the CDR3 reads CASSGGDRANQPQHF. The CDR3 coding sequence is TGTGCCAGCAGCGGGGGGGACAGGGCCAATCAGCCCCAGCATTTT.